Listed below are T cell receptor beta chains from one sample, sequenced in a study of blood T cell repertoires in COVID-19. TCRdb's table, derived via immunoSEQ multiplex PCR, lists solely in-frame clones and lacks some. The data show around 380,000 clones, around 87% seen once. Sequenced sample: PBMCs or T cells enriched from blood (not recorded which). The receptors come from a man aged 30 to 39 who had recovered from COVID-19. CDR3s include the opening cysteine and the closing phenylalanine or tryptophan. A D gene is named only where the DNA matches it firmly. The size field is filled for only some rows; it gives once, few, many or a size class.

clone_size: NA
j_call: TRBJ1-4
v_call: TRBV7-9
d_call: TRBD1
cdr3_aa: CASSKQGQPNEKLFF
cdr3_nt: TGTGCCAGCAGCAAACAGGGGCAGCCTAATGAAAAACTGTTTTTT

clone_size: NA
j_call: TRBJ2-3
v_call: TRBV19
d_call: NA
cdr3_aa: CASSGGIADTQYF
cdr3_nt: TGTGCCAGTAGTGGGGGCATCGCAGATACGCAGTATTTT

clone_size: few
j_call: TRBJ1-6
v_call: TRBV2
d_call: TRBD1
cdr3_aa: CASGGTGVLYNSPLHF
cdr3_nt: TGTGCCAGCGGGGGGACAGGAGTCTTATATAATTCACCCCTCCACTTT

clone_size: NA
j_call: TRBJ1-3
v_call: TRBV7-9
d_call: NA
cdr3_aa: CASSPGGGNTIYF
cdr3_nt: TGTGCCAGCAGCCCCGGGGGGGGAAACACCATATATTTT

clone_size: NA
j_call: TRBJ2-6
v_call: TRBV27
d_call: TRBD1
cdr3_aa: CASSTYRGRSSGANVLTF
cdr3_nt: TGTGCCAGCAGTACCTACAGGGGCCGTAGCTCTGGGGCCAACGTCCTGACTTTC

clone_size: NA
j_call: TRBJ1-4
v_call: TRBV19
d_call: NA
cdr3_aa: CASKERASEKLFF
cdr3_nt: TGTGCCAGTAAGGAGAGGGCCAGCGAAAAACTGTTTTTT

clone_size: once
j_call: TRBJ1-2
v_call: TRBV29-1
d_call: NA
cdr3_aa: CSVVDTSLSYGYTF
cdr3_nt: TGCAGCGTTGTGGACACAAGCCTTTCCTATGGCTACACCTTC

clone_size: NA
j_call: TRBJ2-3
v_call: TRBV13
d_call: TRBD1
cdr3_aa: CASSSRTGSSTDTQYF
cdr3_nt: TGTGCCAGCAGCTCCCGGACAGGGAGTAGCACAGATACGCAGTATTTT

clone_size: NA
j_call: TRBJ2-2
v_call: TRBV15
d_call: NA
cdr3_aa: CATSQRHTGELFF
cdr3_nt: TGTGCCACCAGCCAGCGACACACCGGGGAGCTGTTTTTT

clone_size: NA
j_call: TRBJ1-5
v_call: TRBV19
d_call: NA
cdr3_aa: CASSEQQGIYSNQPQHF
cdr3_nt: TGTGCCAGTAGCGAACAACAGGGAATCTATAGCAATCAGCCCCAGCATTTT

clone_size: NA
j_call: TRBJ2-7
v_call: TRBV2
d_call: NA
cdr3_aa: CASSDGPEQYF
cdr3_nt: TGTGCCAGCAGTGACGGTCCCGAGCAGTACTTC

clone_size: few
j_call: TRBJ2-3
v_call: TRBV5-1
d_call: TRBD2
cdr3_aa: CASSLRLAGSTDTQYF
cdr3_nt: TGCGCCAGCAGCTTGAGGTTAGCGGGGAGTACAGATACGCAGTATTTT

clone_size: NA
j_call: TRBJ2-7
v_call: TRBV18
d_call: TRBD1
cdr3_aa: CASSQGQGSEFF
cdr3_nt: TGTGCCAGCTCACAAGGACAGGGGTCGGAGTTCTTC

clone_size: once
j_call: TRBJ1-1
v_call: TRBV12-3/TRBV12-4
d_call: NA
cdr3_aa: CASSLETYTEAFF
cdr3_nt: TGTGCCAGCAGTTTAGAGACTTACACTGAAGCTTTCTTT

clone_size: NA
j_call: TRBJ2-5
v_call: TRBV9
d_call: NA
cdr3_aa: CASSANGTPQETQYF
cdr3_nt: TGTGCCAGCAGCGCTAACGGGACACCACAAGAGACCCAGTACTTC

clone_size: NA
j_call: TRBJ2-5
v_call: TRBV4-2
d_call: TRBD1
cdr3_aa: CASSPGTGHQETQYF
cdr3_nt: TGTGCCAGCAGCCCCGGGACAGGTCACCAAGAGACCCAGTACTTC

clone_size: NA
j_call: TRBJ1-1
v_call: TRBV12-3/TRBV12-4
d_call: NA
cdr3_aa: CASSLWAPEAFF
cdr3_nt: TGTGCCAGCAGTTTATGGGCACCTGAAGCTTTCTTT

clone_size: few
j_call: TRBJ1-5
v_call: TRBV6-2/TRBV6-3
d_call: NA
cdr3_aa: CASSYGGGAQHF
cdr3_nt: TGTGCCAGCAGTTACGGGGGCGGAGCCCAGCATTTT

clone_size: NA
j_call: TRBJ1-4
v_call: TRBV3-1/TRBV3-2
d_call: NA
cdr3_aa: CASSTTVGEKLFF
cdr3_nt: TGTGCCAGCAGCACGACCGTCGGGGAAAAACTGTTTTTT

clone_size: NA
j_call: TRBJ2-7
v_call: TRBV3-1/TRBV3-2
d_call: TRBD1
cdr3_aa: CASSQTGGEQYF
cdr3_nt: TGTGCCAGCAGCCAGACAGGGGGGGAGCAGTACTTC

clone_size: once
j_call: TRBJ1-4
v_call: TRBV20-1
d_call: NA
cdr3_aa: CSARPVEKLFF
cdr3_nt: TGCAGTGCTCGCCCGGTAGAAAAACTGTTTTTT

clone_size: NA
j_call: TRBJ1-6
v_call: TRBV18
d_call: NA
cdr3_aa: CASHNRAVDNSPLHF
cdr3_nt: TGTGCCAGCCACAACAGGGCAGTAGATAATTCACCCCTCCACTTT

clone_size: NA
j_call: TRBJ1-1
v_call: TRBV11-3
d_call: TRBD1
cdr3_aa: CASTAVRTGAEAFF
cdr3_nt: TGTGCCAGCACCGCGGTGAGGACAGGGGCTGAAGCTTTCTTT

clone_size: once
j_call: TRBJ1-2
v_call: TRBV7-2
d_call: TRBD1
cdr3_aa: CASSAGQGGYGYTF
cdr3_nt: TGTGCCAGCAGCGCCGGACAGGGGGGGTATGGCTACACCTTC

clone_size: NA
j_call: TRBJ1-1
v_call: TRBV9
d_call: NA
cdr3_aa: CASQTGLENTEAFF
cdr3_nt: TGTGCCAGTCAAACAGGGTTAGAGAACACTGAAGCTTTCTTT

clone_size: few
j_call: TRBJ2-7
v_call: TRBV19
d_call: NA
cdr3_aa: CASSIALPGTYGYEQYF
cdr3_nt: TGTGCCAGTAGTATAGCCCTCCCCGGGACATACGGCTACGAGCAGTACTTC

clone_size: few
j_call: TRBJ1-2
v_call: TRBV9
d_call: NA
cdr3_aa: CASSALDGPGGGYTF
cdr3_nt: TGTGCCAGCAGCGCCCTAGACGGGCCGGGGGGAGGCTACACCTTC

clone_size: NA
j_call: TRBJ2-3
v_call: TRBV3-1/TRBV3-2
d_call: NA
cdr3_aa: CASSQLDTQYF
cdr3_nt: TGTGCCAGCAGCCAACTCGATACGCAGTATTTT

clone_size: NA
j_call: TRBJ2-2
v_call: TRBV29-1
d_call: NA
cdr3_aa: CSVPSGSGELFF
cdr3_nt: TGCAGCGTCCCTTCGGGGTCCGGGGAGCTGTTTTTT

clone_size: few
j_call: TRBJ1-1
v_call: TRBV3-1/TRBV3-2
d_call: TRBD1
cdr3_aa: CASSQPGGTEAFF
cdr3_nt: TGTGCCAGCAGCCAACCAGGGGGCACTGAAGCTTTCTTT

clone_size: NA
j_call: TRBJ1-6
v_call: TRBV21-1
d_call: NA
cdr3_aa: CASSKENQINNSPLHF
cdr3_nt: TGTGCCAGCAGCAAAGAAAATCAGATAAATAATTCACCCCTCCACTTT

clone_size: few
j_call: TRBJ1-1
v_call: TRBV3-1/TRBV3-2
d_call: NA
cdr3_aa: CASSQGPGEGTEAFF
cdr3_nt: TGTGCCAGCAGCCAAGGTCCAGGGGAGGGTACTGAAGCTTTCTTT

clone_size: NA
j_call: TRBJ2-7
v_call: TRBV3-1/TRBV3-2
d_call: TRBD2
cdr3_aa: CASSPKGPSGAYEQYF
cdr3_nt: TGTGCCAGCAGCCCCAAGGGCCCTAGCGGGGCCTACGAGCAGTACTTC

clone_size: NA
j_call: TRBJ1-1
v_call: TRBV12-5
d_call: TRBD1
cdr3_aa: CASGTGTANTEAFF
cdr3_nt: TGTGCTAGTGGAACCGGGACAGCGAACACTGAAGCTTTCTTT

clone_size: NA
j_call: TRBJ1-2
v_call: TRBV5-4
d_call: NA
cdr3_aa: CASSLSSVGAGYTF
cdr3_nt: TGTGCCAGCAGCTTAAGTTCAGTGGGGGCCGGCTACACCTTC